The rows below give T cell receptor beta chains drawn from one sample of a study of cytomegalovirus exposure and HLA in healthy donors. Profiled with immunoSEQ multiplex PCR; TCRdb holds only in-frame clones, not every one. The data show under 200,000 clones, around 80% seen once. Material: PBMCs. The receptors come from a girl under 18 in good health and CMV-seropositive. The conserved cysteine and the conserved F or W are not part of the CDR3 here. The order of the fields is CDR3 length, V gene, J gene, CDR3 protein.

length: 17; V: TRBV5-1; J: TRBJ2-7; CDR3: ASSSSGTSGYRCSYEQY
length: 11; V: TRBV5-6; J: TRBJ2-7; CDR3: ASSLAIMREQY
length: 13; V: TRBV5-6; J: TRBJ2-2; CDR3: ASSLAAGVTGELF
length: 14; V: TRBV18; J: TRBJ2-7; CDR3: ASSPSSGSSDYEQY
length: 11; V: TRBV28; J: TRBJ1-2; CDR3: ASSPTDYYGYT
length: 14; V: TRBV28; J: TRBJ2-6; CDR3: ASSLRGGSGANVLT
length: 12; V: TRBV7-2; J: TRBJ1-3; CDR3: ASSLGGNGNTIY
length: 11; V: TRBV10-3; J: TRBJ2-2; CDR3: ASQGEVSGELF
length: 13; V: TRBV27; J: TRBJ1-3; CDR3: ASSSSGWAGNTIY
length: 11; V: TRBV29-1; J: TRBJ2-1; CDR3: SVDPGVNNEQF
length: 13; V: TRBV10-1; J: TRBJ2-7; CDR3: ASSSMRDRPYEQY
length: 13; V: TRBV5-6; J: TRBJ2-2; CDR3: ASSWAARGDGELF
length: 12; V: TRBV2; J: TRBJ2-3; CDR3: ASLTSGVTDTQY
length: 15; V: TRBV14; J: TRBJ2-7; CDR3: ASSQFPFAGSSYEQY
length: 13; V: TRBV11-3; J: TRBJ2-1; CDR3: ASSLGTSGDNEQF
length: 15; V: TRBV25-1; J: TRBJ2-5; CDR3: ASSEPTKASAQETQY
length: 11; V: TRBV10-3; J: TRBJ1-5; CDR3: AIKGTGHQPQH
length: 11; V: TRBV30; J: TRBJ2-3; CDR3: AWSRYAVDTQY
length: 13; V: TRBV7-8; J: TRBJ1-1; CDR3: ASTMGGTADTEAF
length: 11; V: TRBV10-3; J: TRBJ2-7; CDR3: AISPGLVVEQY
length: 11; V: TRBV14; J: TRBJ2-7; CDR3: ASSQTSSYEQY
length: 11; V: TRBV7-3; J: TRBJ2-2; CDR3: ASRPQGTGELF
length: 11; V: TRBV7-2; J: TRBJ2-1; CDR3: ASSLGESGRQF
length: 12; V: TRBV7-9; J: TRBJ1-2; CDR3: ASSPAGVGYGYT
length: 14; V: TRBV15; J: TRBJ2-1; CDR3: ATSRGIAGGYNEQF
length: 14; V: TRBV5-4; J: TRBJ2-5; CDR3: ASSLGSSGKQETQY
length: 12; V: TRBV30; J: TRBJ2-7; CDR3: AWSTGADSYEQY
length: 13; V: TRBV5-1; J: TRBJ2-7; CDR3: ASSLFGLLGYEQY
length: 17; V: TRBV7-9; J: TRBJ2-3; CDR3: ASSPPLGGRAFGTDTQY